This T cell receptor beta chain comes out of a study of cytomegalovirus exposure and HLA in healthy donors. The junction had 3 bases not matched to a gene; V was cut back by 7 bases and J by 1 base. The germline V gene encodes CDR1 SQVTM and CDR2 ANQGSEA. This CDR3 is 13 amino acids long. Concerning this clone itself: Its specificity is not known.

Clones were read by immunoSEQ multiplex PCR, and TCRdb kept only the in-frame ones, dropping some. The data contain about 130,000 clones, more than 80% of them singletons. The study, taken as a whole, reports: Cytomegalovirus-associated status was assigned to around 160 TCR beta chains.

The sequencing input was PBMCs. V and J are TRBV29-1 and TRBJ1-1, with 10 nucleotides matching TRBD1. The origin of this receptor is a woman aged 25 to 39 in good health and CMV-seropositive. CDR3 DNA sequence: TGCAGCGGGGGACAGGGGTCGAACACTGAAGCTTTCTTT. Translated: CSGGQGSNTEAFF.